The 18 T cell receptor beta chains below come from one sample, sequenced in a study of T cells expressing NK-cell markers (dated by TCRdb to between 2020 and 2021). The library came from 5' RACE. These reads were obtained on an Illumina HiSeq 2000. Each entry corresponds to one CDR3 protein sequence from reads that TCRdb reprocessed, and DNA is not given. The sample's clone listing holds 500,000 to 700,000 distinct CDR3 sequences. Together, the top ten hold approximately 3.6% of the sample. The sequencing sample was made of blood T cells: a sorted CD56 or NKG2C T cell subset, CD4+ or CD8+ T cells, or bulk PBMC T cells (not recorded which). The receptor source for this set is a man between 18 and 29 years old in good health. Donor details come from another sample of the same person, matched by shared clones.

The CDR3 loop is CASSPIWEPGTDTQYF. V usage is TRBV7-9 and J usage is TRBJ2-3; the D call from TCRdb, TRBD1, cannot be confirmed without DNA. Germline V gene data show CDR1 as SEHNR and CDR2 as FQNEAQ (reference sequence). The CDR3 spans 16 residues.

The J gene is TRBJ2-1, the V gene TRBV29-1. The CDR3 runs 13 residues. In germline, CDR1 is SQVTM, CDR2 ANQGSEA. The CDR3 here is CSVDRTPSNEQFF.

This chain links TRBV7-9 with TRBJ2-3; lacking DNA, the TRBD2 call made by TCRdb goes unchecked. The CDR3 has 16 residues. Germline CDR1 SEHNR, CDR2 FQNEAQ (reference sequence). The CDR3 is CASSPIGSGSTDTQYF.

The chain recombines TRBV13 with TRBJ2-3; the D call of TRBD2 rests on TCRdb alone, since no DNA is present to check it. Germline values: CDR1 PRHDT, CDR2 FYEKMQ (reference sequence). The CDR3 is 16 residues long. The CDR3 loop reads CASSPSGRDFTDTQYF.

V gene TRBV20-1 combines with J gene TRBJ2-4; there is no DNA to check the TCRdb D call of TRBD2. The CDR3 covers 16 residues. Germline loops: CDR1 DFQATT, CDR2 SNEGSKA (reference sequence). The CDR3 spells CSARGGGRATKNIQYF.

The chain employs TRBV5-6 and TRBJ1-1; as DNA is missing, the TRBD1 call by TCRdb cannot be tested. This CDR3 is built from 15 residues. CDR1 SGHDT and CDR2 YYEEEE come from the germline V gene. The CDR3: CASSNSPGGGEEAFF.

This sequence joins TRBV29-1 and TRBJ2-1; the D gene TCRdb calls, TRBD2, cannot be checked with no DNA. Germline V gene data show CDR1 as SQVTM and CDR2 as ANQGSEA. This CDR3 is built from 14 residues. CDR3 region: CSVLAGSFYNEQFF.

This chain connects TRBV28 to TRBJ2-2; TCRdb's assignment of TRBD1 cannot be checked, as there is no DNA. CDR1 is MDHEN, CDR2 SYDVKM, per germline. The CDR3 contains 14 residues. The CDR3: CASTSGPRTGELFF.

This rearrangement joins TRBV4-1 to TRBJ2-5; TCRdb's D call, TRBD2, is unchecked because there is no DNA. The CDR3 is made up of 16 amino acids. Germline V gene data show CDR1 as MGHRA and CDR2 as YSYEKL. The CDR3: CASSQGPAGPGETQYF.

The chain is built from TRBV6-1 and TRBJ2-5. Germline CDR1 MNHNS, CDR2 SASEGT. This CDR3 region has 11 residues. This CDR3 is CASSEPETQYF.

This chain uses TRBV4-1 with TRBJ2-3; TCRdb proposes TRBD2, but this gene call is untestable without DNA. CDR3 size: 15 residues. CDR1 is MGHRA and CDR2 is YSYEKL in the germline V gene. CDR3 protein: CASSQDTGWSDTQYF.

V and J are TRBV11-2 and TRBJ2-5; TCRdb names TRBD1, which stays unverified in the absence of DNA. Germline assignment: CDR1 SGHAT and CDR2 FQNNGV. The CDR3 has 14 amino acids. This CDR3 reads CASSNQGFQETQYF. Drawing the rest from reference TRBV11-2 and TRBJ2-5, the complete variable domain is EAGVAQSPRYKIIEKRQSVAFWCNPISGHATLYWYQQILGQGPKLLIQFQNNGVVDDSQLPKDRFSAERLKGVDSTLKIQPAKLEDSAVYLCASSNQGFQETQYFGPGTRLLVL.

The chain couples TRBV12-5 to TRBJ2-5; TCRdb's D call of TRBD1 is untestable without DNA. The CDR3 has 17 amino acids. Germline V CDR1 and CDR2: LGHNT, FRNRAP. CDR3 in amino acids: CASGLPGDRAVGETQYF.

V gene TRBV12-5 combines with J gene TRBJ2-5. The CDR3 has 14 amino acids. Germline V lookup: CDR1 LGHNT, CDR2 FRNRAP. This CDR3 reads CASGLGLPKETQYF.

V is TRBV7-2 and J is TRBJ2-5; the D call of TRBD1 rests on TCRdb alone, since no DNA is present to check it. The CDR3 is made up of 17 amino acids. Germline V gene data show CDR1 as SGHTA and CDR2 as FQGNSA. CDR3 residues: CASSLYMGGRAQETQYF.

This chain links TRBV5-1 with TRBJ2-4; TCRdb picks TRBD1, but there is no DNA to check that call. From germline, CDR1 is SGHRS and CDR2 YFSETQ. The CDR3 is made up of 16 amino acids. The CDR3 region is CASSLDVGTGLNIQYF. Complete variable domain (other parts from reference TRBV5-1 and TRBJ2-4): KAGVTQTPRYLIKTRGQQVTLSCSPISGHRSVSWYQQTPGQGLQFLFEYFSETQRNKGNFPGRFSGRQFSNSRSEMNVSTLELGDSALYLCASSLDVGTGLNIQYFGAGTRLSVL.

The chain is built from TRBV4-3 and TRBJ2-1; checking the TCRdb D call of TRBD2 is not possible without DNA. Germline CDR1 reads LGHNA; CDR2 reads YSLEER. This CDR3 comprises 15 residues. This chain's CDR3 is CASSQGTSGSFEQFF.

The genes are TRBV7-9 and TRBJ1-5. The CDR3 extends over 12 amino acids. The germline V gene encodes CDR1 SEHNR and CDR2 FQNEAQ (reference sequence). The CDR3 region is CASQDGSKPQHF.